The 27 T cell receptor beta chains in this list originate from one sample, sequenced in a study of T cells in Graves' hyperthyroidism and ophthalmopathy. RNA transcripts yielded amplified TCR beta CDR3 regions. A set of HTBI primers served as the primers for a first-round RT-PCR of the TCR CDR3. TCRdb fed the multiplex PCR reads into MiXCR, producing one record per CDR3 protein. Of around 450,000 distinct CDR3 sequences listed, roughly an eighth were seen once; the top ten hold about 4.9%. Sample: blood. These receptors were obtained from a woman aged 18-35 years with Graves' hyperthyroidism.

This clonotype was seen ten or more times. The chain recombines TRBV2 with TRBJ2-7, with TRBD1 as a possible D gene (6 bases). Germline assignment: CDR1 SNHLY and CDR2 FYNNEI. V shed 7 bases and J shed 4 bases, with 17 bases lying between them. The CDR3 length is 14 residues. The CDR3 loop is CASTRPPRGYEQYF. The CDR3 nucleotides are TGTGCCAGCACCCGGCCCCCGAGGGGGTACGAGCAGTACTTC.

CDR3 loop: CASSDESVSSYNEQFF. The CDR3 DNA follows: TGTGCCAGCAGTGATGAAAGTGTCAGCTCCTACAATGAGCAGTTCTTC. The genes are TRBV6-1 and TRBJ2-1, with D hard to call. V was cut by 3 bases and J by 0 bases, with 12 bases left in between. Germline V gives CDR1 MNHNS, CDR2 SASEGT. This CDR3 spans 16 amino acids.

Note on this clonotype: A much larger clonotype is one base distant, so this may be a read error. V usage is TRBV20-1 and J usage is TRBJ2-7; TRBD1 matches 8 bases. Germline V lookup: CDR1 DFQATT, CDR2 SNEGSKA (reference sequence). The CDR3 runs 14 residues. The V and J ends lost 1 base and 5 bases, in that order; junction bases with no gene match: 7. CDR3 region: CSARGDRTGNEQYF. CDR3 nucleotide sequence: TGCAGTGCTAGAGGTGATAGGACAGGGAACGAGCAGTACTTC.

This clonotype was counted a few times. Given the absence of the conserved phenylalanine or tryptophan at the CDR3 end, a read error is likely. This chain's CDR3 is CASSFQGTFGDEQYL. CDR3 bases: TGTGCCAGCAGCTTCCAGGGGACTTTTGGTGACGAGCAGTACCTC. This rearrangement joins TRBV5-5 to TRBJ2-7; D may correspond to TRBD1 or TRBD2 (6 bases each). Trimming stripped 2 bases from V and 5 bases from J, with 17 bases between. The CDR3 has 15 amino acids. CDR1 is SGHKS and CDR2 is YYEKEE in the germline V gene (reference sequence).

In its sample, this clonotype was seen many times. The J gene is TRBJ1-5, the V gene TRBV20-1, with D uncertain. Per germline, CDR1 DFQATT and CDR2 SNEGSKA (reference sequence). V dropped 2 bases and J dropped 0 bases, with 11 bases sitting between them. This CDR3 is built from 15 residues. CDR3 in DNA: TGCAGTGCTAGAAGTCAACCCGATAGCAATCAGCCCCAGCATTTT. This gives the protein CSARSQPDSNQPQHF.

The CDR3 bases are TGTGCCAGCAGCTTAACGGTTCAGGACCAAGCTTTCTTT. The encoded protein is CASSLTVQDQAFF. The gene calls are TRBV7-3 and TRBJ1-1; unclear D gene. Germline V gene data show CDR1 as SGHTA and CDR2 as FQGTGA. CDR3 length equals 13 residues. V was shortened by 0 bases and J by 9 bases, with 11 bases between the two germline ends.

This clonotype appeared a few times. This chain uses TRBV7-6 with TRBJ2-5; possible D gene TRBD1, 6 bases. The CDR3 has 14 residues. Germline V gene sequence: CDR1 SGHVS, CDR2 FNYEAQ. Between the trimmed V and J ends, which lost 3 bases and 5 bases, there was a span of 13 bases. DNA of the CDR3: TGTGCCAGCAGCTTGGCTGGGGGCATTGAGACCCAGTACTTC. Its translation is CASSLAGGIETQYF.

This rearrangement joins TRBV29-1 to TRBJ2-5; D may correspond to TRBD1 or TRBD2 (5 bases each). The CDR3 runs 15 residues. V lost 0 bases, J lost 5 bases, and 16 bases lay in between. Germline V lookup: CDR1 SQVTM, CDR2 ANQGSEA. CDR3 bases: TGCAGCGTTGAAGAAGGAACGGGACGGCAGGAGACCCAGTACTTC. Translating gives CSVEEGTGRQETQYF.

The rearrangement links TRBV9 to TRBJ1-2; 12 bases fit TRBD1. CDR1 is SGDLS, CDR2 YYNGEE, per germline. Trimming took 2 bases from V and 4 from J; bases not matched to a gene: 9. The CDR3 covers 17 residues. The CDR3 is CASSVRDRGQGSYGYTF. The CDR3 DNA reads TGTGCCAGCAGCGTGCGGGACAGGGGGCAAGGGAGCTATGGCTACACCTTC.

The chain recombines TRBV6-1 with TRBJ1-2; 7 nucleotides align to TRBD1. Germline assignment: CDR1 MNHNS and CDR2 SASEGT. The junction had 1 base not matched to a gene; V was cut back by 6 bases and J by 6 bases. CDR3 length equals 11 residues. The CDR3 DNA reads TGTGCCAGCAGACAGGGGAATGGCTACACCTTC. Its translation: CASRQGNGYTF.

Of note for this clonotype: Given a much more abundant clone one base away, this may be a read error. CDR3 bases: TGTGCCAGCAGCTCCTCCCGACAGGGGTATGGAGAAAAACTGTTTTTT. Encoded protein: CASSSSRQGYGEKLFF. J is TRBJ2-2 and V is TRBV7-9; 8 bases fit TRBD1. Matching the DNA end better, TRBJ1-4 makes the J call doubtful. This CDR3 region has 16 residues. In germline, CDR1 is SEHNR, CDR2 FQNEAQ (reference sequence).

There are many counts of this clonotype. This rearrangement joins TRBV6-1 to TRBJ2-7; weak D call: TRBD2 (6 bases). CDR1 is MNHNS, CDR2 SASEGT, per germline. V was trimmed by 6 bases and J by 2 bases, leaving 17 bases between them. The CDR3 is 15 residues long. CDR3 bases: TGTGCCAGCAGAGTGGGAGATGGAGGGACCTACGAGCAGTACTTC. It is translated as CASRVGDGGTYEQYF.

A few counts support this clonotype. The chain joins TRBV6-2 or TRBV6-3 to TRBJ1-1, with a weak D call TRBD1 (5 bases). V dropped 2 bases and J dropped 1 base, with 11 bases sitting between them. Germline V gene sequence: CDR1 MNHEY, CDR2 SVGEGT. The CDR3 consists of 15 residues. The DNA for the CDR3 is TGTGCCAGCAGTTACCTGGGGAGGGGGAACACTGAAGCTTTCTTT. This codes for CASSYLGRGNTEAFF.

This clonotype was recorded at least ten times. V usage is TRBV15 and J usage is TRBJ2-3; no reliable D call. V lost 0 bases, J lost 3 bases, and 4 bases lay in between. Germline V gene sequence: CDR1 LNHNV, CDR2 YYDKDF (reference sequence). The CDR3 has 13 amino acids. The CDR3 region is CATSRDLTDTQYF. The CDR3 DNA is TGTGCCACCAGCAGAGATCTGACAGATACGCAGTATTTT.

This clonotype was seen repeatedly, ten times or more. The chain joins TRBV13 to TRBJ1-6; tentatively, D is TRBD1 (5 bases). V gave up 5 bases and J gave up 7 bases, with 18 bases separating them. Germline V CDR1 and CDR2: PRHDT, FYEKMQ (reference sequence). There are 16 residues in the CDR3. CDR3: CASSSPPGAQNSPLHF. The CDR3, as DNA: TGTGCCAGCAGCAGTCCCCCCGGGGCCCAAAATTCACCCCTCCACTTT.

This clonotype was observed at least ten times. The V and J genes are TRBV6-1 and TRBJ1-2; D unclear. Trimming removed 1 base at V and 3 bases at J, with 9 bases between. Looked up from germline, CDR1 is MNHNS and CDR2 is SASEGT. The CDR3 sequence is 14 residues long. The CDR3: CASSEDAEYYGYTF. The DNA for the CDR3 is TGTGCCAGCAGTGAAGATGCAGAGTACTATGGCTACACCTTC.

Many counts were recorded for this clonotype. This chain uses TRBV30 with TRBJ1-1; D ambiguous. Trimming removed 2 bases at V and 2 bases at J, with 9 bases between. From germline, CDR1 is GTSNPN and CDR2 SVGIG (reference sequence). CDR3 length: 13 amino acids. In nucleotides, the CDR3 is TGTGCCTGGAGTCTGGAGGAAAACACTGAAGCTTTCTTT. It specifies CAWSLEENTEAFF.

The table lists this clonotype with many counts. The chain has TRBV28 and TRBJ1-4; D is uncertain. The length of the CDR3 is 15 residues. CDR1 is MDHEN and CDR2 is SYDVKM in the germline V gene. The V and J ends lost 5 bases and 8 bases respectively, with 18 bases between them. In nucleotides, the CDR3 is TGTGCCAGCAGTACCCGGGCACAAGGCTACGAAAAACTGTTTTTT. This sequence encodes CASSTRAQGYEKLFF.

This clonotype was detected only a few times. The chain has TRBV20-1 and TRBJ1-2; D call uncertain. V lost 1 base and J 2 bases, leaving 8 bases between the germline ends. CDR3 length: 13 residues. Germline V gives CDR1 DFQATT, CDR2 SNEGSKA (reference sequence). The CDR3 sequence is CSARVRQNYGYTF. DNA for the CDR3: TGCAGTGCTAGAGTTCGGCAGAACTATGGCTACACCTTC.

This clonotype was detected many times. The chain employs TRBV6-2 or TRBV6-3 and TRBJ1-5; D uncertain. This CDR3 has 15 residues. Trimming cost V 2 bases and J 1 base, with 9 bases left between them. The V gene's germline CDR1 is MNHEY and CDR2 SVGEGT. The CDR3 sequence: CASSYPDGSNQPQHF. The CDR3 DNA reads as TGTGCCAGCAGTTACCCTGACGGCAGCAATCAGCCCCAGCATTTT.

This clonotype turned up a few times. This chain uses TRBV5-6 with TRBJ2-5; 7 nucleotides agree with TRBD2. The CDR3 runs to 15 residues. Germline V gene sequence: CDR1 SGHDT, CDR2 YYEEEE. The V and J ends lost 7 bases and 7 bases, in that order; junction bases with no gene match: 16. The CDR3, as DNA: TGTGCCAGCCGAGGTTGGGACCTCGCGGGGGTGACCCAGTACTTC. Its protein product is CASRGWDLAGVTQYF.

This chain joins TRBV6-2 or TRBV6-3 and TRBJ1-5, with TRBD1 as a possible D gene (5 bases). The CDR3 is made up of 17 amino acids. Germline V gene data show CDR1 as MNHEY and CDR2 as SVGEGT. Trimming took 4 bases from V and 5 from J, leaving 21 bases between them. The CDR3 reads CASSFGTGRGPDQPQHF. The CDR3 coding sequence is TGTGCCAGCAGTTTCGGGACGGGGAGGGGACCAGATCAGCCCCAGCATTTT.

Points on this clonotype: A junction boundary mismatches the germline segment, possibly from a read error. The V gene is TRBV5-1, the J gene TRBJ2-1; TRBD2 is a possible D gene (6 bases). The CDR3 loop spans 16 amino acids. Germline assignment: CDR1 SGHRS and CDR2 YFSETQ. CDR3 residues: CANSLAGAGIYNEQFF. The CDR3 DNA follows: TGCGCCAACAGCTTGGCCGGTGCGGGAATTTACAATGAGCAGTTCTTC.

This clonotype was observed many times. This chain connects TRBV6-1 to TRBJ2-3; 7 nucleotides agree with TRBD2. The CDR3 is 16 amino acids. Unmatched junction bases numbered 10, after V lost 5 bases and J lost 2 bases. Germline CDR1 MNHNS, CDR2 SASEGT. The chain's CDR3 is CASSSLASGPTDTQYF. CDR3 nucleotides: TGTGCCAGCAGTTCCCTCGCTAGCGGACCCACAGATACGCAGTATTTT.

This clonotype was seen ten or more times. The chain links TRBV28 to TRBJ2-7, with D perhaps TRBD2 (5 bases). The CDR3 length is 12 residues. The germline gives CDR1 MDHEN, CDR2 SYDVKM. V lost 7 bases, J lost 2 bases, and 9 bases lay in between. The CDR3 nucleotides read TGTGCCAGCATGGAGGACCCCTACGAGCAGTACTTC. Translating gives CASMEDPYEQYF.

This clonotype was observed at least ten times. V and J are TRBV6-1 and TRBJ2-2; D is unclear. Germline V gene sequence: CDR1 MNHNS, CDR2 SASEGT. V was clipped by 5 bases and J by 4 bases, with 11 bases between them. This CDR3 is built from 14 residues. Written as DNA, the CDR3 is TGTGCCAGCAGTTCCGGGCGGAGCACCGGGGAGCTGTTTTTT. Residues: CASSSGRSTGELFF.

This clonotype has at least ten counts. V usage is TRBV20-1 and J usage is TRBJ1-1; D ambiguous. The CDR3 has 11 residues. The V gene's germline CDR1 is DFQATT and CDR2 SNEGSKA (reference sequence). V was pared by 3 bases and J by 5 bases, with 7 bases between. DNA of the CDR3: TGCAGTGCTAGGAGTGGGACTGAAGCTTTCTTT. Protein: CSARSGTEAFF.